Sequencing of this TCR beta chain was carried out in a study of shared clonotypes between healthy human individuals. Cells designated naive CD8 were CD45RO-negative and were positively selected for CCR7, with terminally differentiated effector memory CD45RA+ cells excluded. TCRdb's table, derived via immunoSEQ multiplex PCR, lists solely in-frame clones and lacks some. The profile covers about 2 million clones, with about 95% appearing a single time and about 1.1% taken by the ten largest. Germline assignment: CDR1 SNHLY and CDR2 FYNNEI. The J segment lost 5 bases and the V segment lost 3 bases, leaving 7 bases of the junction unmatched. The CDR3 contains 15 residues.

J is TRBJ2-7 and V is TRBV2; 10 nucleotides align to TRBD1. This clonotype was obtained from a man younger than 35 in good health. Source material: naive CD8+ T cells sorted from blood. The CDR3: CASSDLGTGVNEQYF. The CDR3 DNA sequence: TGTGCCAGCAGTGATCTTGGGACAGGGGTGAACGAGCAGTACTTC.